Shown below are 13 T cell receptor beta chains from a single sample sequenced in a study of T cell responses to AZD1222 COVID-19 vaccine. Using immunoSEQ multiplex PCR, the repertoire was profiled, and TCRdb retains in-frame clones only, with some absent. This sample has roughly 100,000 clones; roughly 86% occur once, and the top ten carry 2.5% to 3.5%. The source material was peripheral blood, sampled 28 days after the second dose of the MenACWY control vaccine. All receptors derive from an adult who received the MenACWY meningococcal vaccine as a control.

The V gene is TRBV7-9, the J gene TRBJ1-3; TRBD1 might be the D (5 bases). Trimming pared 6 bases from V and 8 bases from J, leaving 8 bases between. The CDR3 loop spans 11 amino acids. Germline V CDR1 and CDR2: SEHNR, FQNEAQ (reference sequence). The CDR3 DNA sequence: TGTGCCAGCAGGGGGCTAGACACCATATATTTT. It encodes CASRGLDTIYF. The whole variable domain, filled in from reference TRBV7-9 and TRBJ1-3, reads DTGVSQNPRHKITKRGQNVTFRCDPISEHNRLYWYRQTLGQGPEFLTYFQNEAQLEKSRLLSDRFSAERPKGSFSTLEIQRTEQGDSAMYLCASRGLDTIYFGEGSWLTVV.

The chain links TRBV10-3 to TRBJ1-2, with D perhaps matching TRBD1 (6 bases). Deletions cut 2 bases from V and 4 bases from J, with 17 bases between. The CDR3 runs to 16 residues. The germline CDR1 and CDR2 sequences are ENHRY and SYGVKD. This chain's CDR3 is CAISEPFTGSPYGYTF. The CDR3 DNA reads TGTGCCATCAGTGAGCCCTTCACAGGGTCTCCCTATGGCTACACCTTC.

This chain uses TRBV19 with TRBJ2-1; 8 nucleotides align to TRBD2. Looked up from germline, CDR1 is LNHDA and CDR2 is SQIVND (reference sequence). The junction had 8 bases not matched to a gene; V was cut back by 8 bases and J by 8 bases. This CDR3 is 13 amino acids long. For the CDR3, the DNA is TGTGCCAGTTCGGGACTAGTATTAGATGAGCAGTTCTTC. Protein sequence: CASSGLVLDEQFF.

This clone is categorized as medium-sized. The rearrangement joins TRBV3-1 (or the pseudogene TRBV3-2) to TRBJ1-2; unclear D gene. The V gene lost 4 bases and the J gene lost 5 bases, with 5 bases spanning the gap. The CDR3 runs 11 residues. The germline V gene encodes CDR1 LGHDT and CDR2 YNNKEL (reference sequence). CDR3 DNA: TGTGCCAGCAGCCCACTGTATGGCTACACCTTC. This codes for CASSPLYGYTF.

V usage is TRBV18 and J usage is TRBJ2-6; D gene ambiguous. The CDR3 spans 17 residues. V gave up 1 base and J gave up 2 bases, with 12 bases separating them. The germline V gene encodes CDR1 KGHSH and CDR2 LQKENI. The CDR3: CASSPQGRRTGANVLTF. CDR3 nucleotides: TGTGCCAGCTCACCACAAGGACGGAGAACTGGGGCCAACGTCCTGACTTTC.

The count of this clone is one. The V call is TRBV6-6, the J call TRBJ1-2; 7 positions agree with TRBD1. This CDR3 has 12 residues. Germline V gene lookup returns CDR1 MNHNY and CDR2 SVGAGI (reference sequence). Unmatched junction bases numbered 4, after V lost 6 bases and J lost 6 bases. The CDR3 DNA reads TGTGCCAGCAGAGGGACAGACCATGGCTACACCTTC. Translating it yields CASRGTDHGYTF.

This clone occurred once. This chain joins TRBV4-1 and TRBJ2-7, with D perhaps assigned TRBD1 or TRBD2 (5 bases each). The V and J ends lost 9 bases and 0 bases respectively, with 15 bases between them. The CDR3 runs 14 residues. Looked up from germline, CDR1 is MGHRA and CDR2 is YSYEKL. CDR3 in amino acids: CASTPGPYSYEQYF. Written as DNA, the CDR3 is TGCGCCAGTACCCCGGGACCTTACTCCTACGAGCAGTACTTC.

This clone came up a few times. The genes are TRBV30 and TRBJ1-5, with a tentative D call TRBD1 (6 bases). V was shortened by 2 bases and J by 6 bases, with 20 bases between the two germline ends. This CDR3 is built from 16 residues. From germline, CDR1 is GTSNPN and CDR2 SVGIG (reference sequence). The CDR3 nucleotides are TGTGCCTGGAGTAGACCAGGGGCGGGGAGGGGTCAGCCCCAGCATTTT. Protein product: CAWSRPGAGRGQPQHF.

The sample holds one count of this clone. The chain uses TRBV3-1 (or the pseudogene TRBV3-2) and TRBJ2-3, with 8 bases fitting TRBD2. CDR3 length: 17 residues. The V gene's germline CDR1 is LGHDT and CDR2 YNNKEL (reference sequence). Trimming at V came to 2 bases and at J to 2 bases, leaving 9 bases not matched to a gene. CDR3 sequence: CASSQSTSGGLTDTQYF. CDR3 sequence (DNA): TGTGCCAGCAGCCAATCGACCAGCGGGGGCCTCACAGATACGCAGTATTTT.

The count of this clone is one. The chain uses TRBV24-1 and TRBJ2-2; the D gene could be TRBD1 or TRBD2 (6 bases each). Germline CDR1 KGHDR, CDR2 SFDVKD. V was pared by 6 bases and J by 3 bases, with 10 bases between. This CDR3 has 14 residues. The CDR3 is CATSHRGHTGELFF. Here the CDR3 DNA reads TGTGCCACCAGTCACCGGGGGCACACCGGGGAGCTGTTTTTT.

As DNA, the CDR3 is TGTGCCAGCAACGACAGGCCTCATAGCAATCAGCCCCAGCATTTT. Amino acid sequence: CASNDRPHSNQPQHF. The rearrangement links TRBV6-4 to TRBJ1-5; perhaps TRBD1 as D (6 bases). This CDR3 comprises 15 residues. Trimming removed 7 bases from V and 0 bases from J, with 13 bases in between. Per germline, CDR1 MRHNA and CDR2 SNTAGT.

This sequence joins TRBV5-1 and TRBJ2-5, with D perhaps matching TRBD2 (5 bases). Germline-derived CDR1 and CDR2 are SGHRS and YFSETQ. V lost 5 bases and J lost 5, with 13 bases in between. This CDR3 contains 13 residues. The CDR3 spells CASSIGGGETQYF. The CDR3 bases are TGCGCCAGCAGTATCGGCGGCGGGGAGACCCAGTACTTC. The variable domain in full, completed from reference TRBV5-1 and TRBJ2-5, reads KAGVTQTPRYLIKTRGQQVTLSCSPISGHRSVSWYQQTPGQGLQFLFEYFSETQRNKGNFPGRFSGRQFSNSRSEMNVSTLELGDSALYLCASSIGGGETQYFGPGTRLLVL.

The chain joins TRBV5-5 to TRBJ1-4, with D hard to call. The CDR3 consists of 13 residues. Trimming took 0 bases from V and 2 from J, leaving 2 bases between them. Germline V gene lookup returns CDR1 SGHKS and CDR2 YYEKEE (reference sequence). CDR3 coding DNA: TGTGCCAGCAGCTTGGCGACTAATGAAAAACTGTTTTTT. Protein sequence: CASSLATNEKLFF. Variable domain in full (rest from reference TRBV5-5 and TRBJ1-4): DAGVTQSPTHLIKTRGQQVTLRCSPISGHKSVSWYQQVLGQGPQFIFQYYEKEERGRGNFPDRFSARQFPNYSSELNVNALLLGDSALYLCASSLATNEKLFFGSGTQLSVL.